This passage covers 15 T cell receptor beta chains from one sample sequenced in a study of CD8+ T cells in alopecia areata. TCR sequencing used cDNA made by reverse transcription of extracted RNA. Generated by immunoSEQ multiplex PCR, the TCRdb table keeps only in-frame clones and is missing some. Of some 240,000 clones listed, roughly 56% are singletons. Treatment specified: oral pan-JAK inhibitor, 5-10 mg twice daily. The sequencing here drew on CD4+ T cells sorted from blood, taken at week 4, from a patient treated with tofacitinib. These receptors were taken from a human donor with alopecia areata.

The chain links TRBV9 to TRBJ2-6; no definite D call. V was clipped by 4 bases and J by 1 base, with 6 bases between them. This CDR3 is 14 amino acids long. The germline V gene encodes CDR1 SGDLS and CDR2 YYNGEE. The CDR3 coding sequence is TGTGCCAGCAGCCCCCTTTCTGGGGCCAACGTCCTGACTTTC. This encodes CASSPLSGANVLTF.

In its sample, this clone was seen a few times. V gene TRBV5-1 combines with J gene TRBJ2-3, with 7 nucleotides matching TRBD1. The CDR3 extends over 15 amino acids. V shed 5 bases and J 0 bases; nucleotides not matched to a gene: 6. CDR1 is SGHRS and CDR2 is YFSETQ in the germline V gene. Written as DNA, the CDR3 is TGCGCCAGCAGGTTGACAGGGTCGAGCACAGATACGCAGTATTTT. Amino acids: CASRLTGSSTDTQYF.

This clone was detected only a few times. The chain recombines TRBV14 with TRBJ2-7; D uncertain. Germline V gene sequence: CDR1 SGHDN, CDR2 FVKESK. With 4 bases removed from V and 5 bases from J, the gap between germline ends came to 12 bases. The CDR3 covers 13 residues. This chain's CDR3 is CASSRRNLDEQYF. CDR3 in DNA: TGTGCCAGCAGCCGTAGGAATCTCGACGAGCAGTACTTC.

This clone was observed many times. The chain employs TRBV7-7 and TRBJ2-2; 8 bases are shared with TRBD1. The ends lost 5 bases at V and 3 bases at J; junction bases unmatched: 2. The CDR3 is made up of 14 amino acids. Germline V gene data show CDR1 as SSHAT and CDR2 as FNYEAQ (reference sequence). The CDR3 reads CASSTDRDTGELFF. For the CDR3, the DNA is TGTGCCAGCAGCACGGACAGGGACACCGGGGAGCTGTTTTTT. Combining the CDR3 with reference TRBV7-7 and TRBJ2-2 gives the whole variable domain GAGVSQSPRYKVTKRGQDVTLRCDPISSHATLYWYQQALGQGPEFLTYFNYEAQPDKSGLPSDRFSAERPEGSISTLTIQRTEQRDSAMYRCASSTDRDTGELFFGEGSRLTVL.

There are a few counts of this clone. The gene calls are TRBV6-5 and TRBJ1-4, with D possibly matching TRBD1 (6 bases). CDR1 and CDR2 from the germline V gene are MNHEY and SVGAGI. The CDR3 is made up of 14 amino acids. The V end lost 5 bases, the J end lost 7 bases, and 14 bases lay between the germline ends. In DNA form, the CDR3 reads TGTGCCAGCAGTGTAACAGGGCGGAGTGAAAAACTGTTTTTT. Translating it yields CASSVTGRSEKLFF.

V gene TRBV9 combines with J gene TRBJ2-5; D possibly corresponds to TRBD1 (6 bases). Germline V gene sequence: CDR1 SGDLS, CDR2 YYNGEE. V was trimmed by 0 bases and J by 5 bases, leaving 17 bases between them. The CDR3 runs 16 residues. In DNA, the CDR3 is TGTGCCAGCAGCGTAGCCCAACCGGGACAAGGGGAGACCCAGTACTTC. It yields the protein CASSVAQPGQGETQYF.

This chain links TRBV2 with TRBJ2-3; maybe TRBD2 (7 bases). Germline assignment: CDR1 SNHLY and CDR2 FYNNEI. The V end was cut by 7 bases, the J end by 4 bases, with 15 bases between. The CDR3 is made up of 14 amino acids. The DNA for the CDR3 is TGTGCCAGCAAGGGAGGGGGAACCGCAGATACGCAGTATTTT. This encodes CASKGGGTADTQYF.

V and J are TRBV20-1 and TRBJ2-7; D gene unclear. The germline V gene has CDR1 DFQATT and CDR2 SNEGSKA (reference sequence). This CDR3 has 11 residues. Trimming took off 6 bases at V and 6 bases at J, with 12 bases between the two ends. CDR3 nucleotide sequence: TGCAGTGCCCGAGCGATGGGCGAGCAGTACTTC. Amino acid sequence: CSARAMGEQYF.

This chain connects TRBV15 to TRBJ1-2; D not certain. Trimming pared 3 bases from V and 8 bases from J, leaving 19 bases between. The CDR3 runs 15 residues. CDR1 and CDR2 from the germline V gene are LNHNV and YYDKDF (reference sequence). For the CDR3, the DNA is TGTGCCACCAGCAGTCCAGACGGCTCCAAGGGAGGCTACACCTTC. Amino acid sequence: CATSSPDGSKGGYTF.

This clone was seen many times. This chain uses TRBV5-6 with TRBJ2-7; 7 positions agree with TRBD1. J lost 7 bases, V lost 6 bases, and 19 bases had no gene match. Germline CDR1 SGHDT, CDR2 YYEEEE. The CDR3 loop spans 16 amino acids. This CDR3 reads CASTRARQGVIGEQYF. The CDR3 nucleotides read TGTGCCAGCACCCGGGCCCGCCAGGGGGTAATTGGTGAGCAGTACTTC.

The chain employs TRBV15 and TRBJ2-1; D is unresolved. The length of the CDR3 is 15 residues. Trimming took 4 bases from V and 0 from J, leaving 10 bases between them. In germline, CDR1 is LNHNV, CDR2 YYDKDF (reference sequence). The CDR3 DNA reads as TGTGCCACCAGCAATGTGGGCGACTCCTACAATGAGCAGTTCTTC. This codes for CATSNVGDSYNEQFF.

In its sample, this clone was seen a few times. The V and J genes are TRBV4-3 and TRBJ2-2; tentatively, D is TRBD2 (5 bases). V was clipped by 2 bases and J by 4 bases, with 8 bases between them. CDR1 and CDR2 (germline): LGHNA, YSLEER. The CDR3 runs to 14 residues. The CDR3 region is CASSQQRGTGELFF. CDR3 nucleotides: TGCGCCAGCAGCCAACAACGGGGCACCGGGGAGCTGTTTTTT.

This chain joins TRBV6-5 and TRBJ1-1; 7 bases are shared with TRBD1. The CDR3 contains 15 residues. V shed 5 bases and J 4 bases; nucleotides not matched to a gene: 10. From germline, CDR1 is MNHEY and CDR2 SVGAGI. DNA of the CDR3: TGTGCCAGCAGTCTTAAGGGGGCGCGTGGCACTGAAGCTTTCTTT. Its protein product is CASSLKGARGTEAFF.

The V and J genes are TRBV10-3 and TRBJ2-5; tentatively, D is TRBD1 (5 bases). The V gene lost 2 bases and the J gene lost 1 base, with 11 bases spanning the gap. Germline CDR1 and CDR2: ENHRY and SYGVKD. The CDR3 totals 15 residues. CDR3 region: CAISELRTFQETQYF. The CDR3 region has the DNA TGTGCCATCAGTGAGCTCAGGACATTCCAAGAGACCCAGTACTTC.

The chain has TRBV10-3 and TRBJ1-2; 8 positions agree with TRBD1. V lost 9 bases, J lost 0 bases, and 6 bases stayed unmatched. The CDR3 is 14 amino acids. The V gene's germline CDR1 is ENHRY and CDR2 SYGVKD. The CDR3 DNA is TGTGCCATTACCGACAGGGGTGCTAACTATGGCTACACCTTC. Protein product: CAITDRGANYGYTF.